Listed here are 20 T cell receptor beta chains from one sample, sequenced in a study of post-analysis software for immune sequencing data. Findings and limits, study-wide: The five TRBV segments detected at higher frequency in patients than in controls included TRBV5-6, TRBV5-1 and TRBV20-1.

No cognate antigen is known for these TCRs. Unique-molecular-identifier-tagged TCR beta cDNA libraries were used. Each CDR3 protein gets one entry after TCRdb re-called the PCR reads with MiXCR. The data hold 430,000 or so distinct CDR3 sequences, with approximately 37% observed a single time. The sequencing sample was made of blood. The receptors stem from a girl between 2 and 10 years old with multiple sclerosis.

V and J are TRBV20-1 and TRBJ1-5; no reliable D call. The CDR3 runs to 12 residues. The germline V gene encodes CDR1 DFQATT and CDR2 SNEGSKA (reference sequence). V lost 5 bases and J lost 6, with 11 bases in between. CDR3 loop: CSAPEGTQPQHF. The CDR3 DNA reads as TGCAGTGCTCCCGAGGGAACTCAGCCCCAGCATTTT.

This clonotype was detected a few times. The chain couples TRBV5-1 to TRBJ2-7; 13 positions agree with TRBD2. Trimming at V came to 5 bases and at J to 3 bases, leaving 5 bases not matched to a gene. Looked up from germline, CDR1 is SGHRS and CDR2 is YFSETQ. This CDR3 is built from 15 residues. The CDR3 DNA sequence: TGCGCCAGCAGACTCGGACTAGCGGGAGACTACGAGCAGTACTTC. It is translated as CASRLGLAGDYEQYF.

The chain joins TRBV28 to TRBJ2-1; 11 nucleotides align to TRBD2. Germline trimming cut 6 bases from V and 5 bases from J; bases unmatched to any gene: 6. Per the germline V gene, CDR1 is MDHEN and CDR2 is SYDVKM. The CDR3 sequence is 15 residues long. CDR3 bases: TGTGCCAGCAGGTTAGCGGGAGGGCAACACAATGAGCAGTTCTTC. Amino acid sequence: CASRLAGGQHNEQFF. The whole variable domain, remainder taken from reference TRBV28 and TRBJ2-1, is DVKVTQSSRYLVKRTGEKVFLECVQDMDHENMFWYRQDPGLGLRLIYFSYDVKMKEKGDIPEGYSVSREKKERFSLILESASTNQTSMYLCASRLAGGQHNEQFFGPGTRLTVL.

V usage is TRBV6-2 or TRBV6-3 and J usage is TRBJ2-1, with D hard to call. From germline, CDR1 is MNHEY and CDR2 SVGEGT. Trimming pared 2 bases from V and 10 bases from J, leaving 12 bases between. The CDR3 extends over 13 amino acids. CDR3 sequence (DNA): TGTGCCAGCAGTTACGGGCAGATCCTAGAGCAGTTCTTC. Amino acid sequence: CASSYGQILEQFF.

This rearrangement joins TRBV12-3 or TRBV12-4 to TRBJ1-2; TRBD1 is a possible D gene (6 bases). This CDR3 comprises 15 residues. V was pared by 4 bases and J by 3 bases, with 15 bases between. The CDR3 DNA follows: TGTGCCAGCAGTTCTCCGGGGGGCATTCACTATGGCTACACCTTC. It translates to CASSSPGGIHYGYTF.

This sequence joins TRBV4-3 and TRBJ2-3, with D unclear. This CDR3 has 12 amino acids. Germline V gene data show CDR1 as LGHNA and CDR2 as YSLEER. The germline V and J ends were trimmed by 3 bases and 5 bases, with 6 bases remaining between them. The CDR3: CASSHSGDTQYF. The CDR3 nucleotides are TGCGCCAGCAGCCACAGTGGAGATACGCAGTATTTT.

V and J are TRBV7-2 and TRBJ2-1; the match to TRBD2 covers 7 bases. The germline V gene encodes CDR1 SGHTA and CDR2 FQGNSA. The CDR3 extends over 18 amino acids. J gave up 0 bases and V 5 bases, and 13 bases lay outside the gene matches. This CDR3 reads CASSARGSGFLSYNEQFF. In DNA form, the CDR3 reads TGTGCCAGCAGCGCCCGCGGTAGCGGGTTTCTCTCCTACAATGAGCAGTTCTTC.

This chain uses TRBV28 with TRBJ2-7; 7 positions match TRBD2. Germline trimming cut 7 bases from V and 2 bases from J; bases unmatched to any gene: 11. The CDR3 consists of 15 residues. Per germline, CDR1 MDHEN and CDR2 SYDVKM. The CDR3 sequence: CASIPGGGAPYEQYF. The CDR3, as DNA: TGTGCCAGCATCCCCGGGGGAGGGGCCCCCTACGAGCAGTACTTC.

This clonotype was counted only a few times. J is TRBJ2-7 and V is TRBV5-1; tentatively, D is TRBD1 (6 bases). Deletions cut 4 bases from V and 0 bases from J, with 14 bases between. CDR3 length equals 15 residues. CDR1 and CDR2 from the germline V gene are SGHRS and YFSETQ. The CDR3 protein is CASSPGTYASYEQYF. The CDR3 nucleotides are TGCGCCAGCAGCCCCGGGACATACGCCTCCTACGAGCAGTACTTC.

This clonotype was picked up a small number of times. The gene calls are TRBV10-3 and TRBJ1-5; TRBD1 agrees at 11 bases. CDR3 size: 14 residues. Germline loops: CDR1 ENHRY, CDR2 SYGVKD. With 4 bases clipped from V and 5 bases from J, the junction kept 1 base outside the gene matches. CDR3 nucleotides: TGTGCCATCAGTGGGGGACAGGGGGATCAGCCCCAGCATTTT. This sequence encodes CAISGGQGDQPQHF.

The chain carries TRBV29-1 and TRBJ2-1; no clear D gene. The germline V gene encodes CDR1 SQVTM and CDR2 ANQGSEA. The CDR3 sequence is 15 residues long. V lost 3 bases to trimming and J lost 7 bases, with 19 bases between them. CDR3 sequence: CSVDGPRYPRNEQFF. In DNA form, the CDR3 reads TGCAGCGTTGATGGGCCCAGATATCCCCGTAATGAGCAGTTCTTC.

The chain combines TRBV6-2 or TRBV6-3 with TRBJ2-5, with 9 bases identical to TRBD1. The germline V gene encodes CDR1 MNHEY and CDR2 SVGEGT. V shed 2 bases and J 2 bases; nucleotides not matched to a gene: 9. There are 17 residues in the CDR3. The CDR3: CASSYTFRDREQETQYF. CDR3 DNA sequence: TGTGCCAGCAGTTACACCTTCCGGGACAGGGAACAAGAGACCCAGTACTTC.

About this clonotype itself: A read error may account for a junction end that differs from germline. The V gene is TRBV7-8, the J gene TRBJ2-7; D uncertain. The CDR3 covers 18 residues. Germline V gene data show CDR1 as SGHVS and CDR2 as FQNEAQ. The CDR3 coding sequence is TGTGCCAGCAGCTTTCCCCTCAGTGGGCAGTCGAGCTCCTACGGGCAGTACTTC. As protein: CASSFPLSGQSSSYGQYF.

The chain uses TRBV11-2 and TRBJ1-2; D not resolved. The CDR3 loop spans 15 amino acids. Trimming cost V 0 bases and J 6 bases, with 14 bases left between them. Germline values: CDR1 SGHAT, CDR2 FQNNGV. Here the CDR3 reads CASSLDSRQDDGYTF. CDR3 nucleotides: TGTGCCAGCAGCTTAGATAGTAGACAAGACGATGGCTACACCTTC.

This clonotype was seen only a few times. The chain uses TRBV29-1 and TRBJ1-2; 7 bases line up with TRBD1. Germline CDR1 and CDR2: SQVTM and ANQGSEA. The CDR3 sequence is 13 residues long. Trimming took 7 bases from V and 6 from J; bases not matched to a gene: 11. This CDR3 reads CSALRGNGDGYTF. The CDR3 DNA is TGCAGCGCACTCAGGGGGAATGGGGATGGCTACACCTTC.

This clonotype appeared a single time. The V gene is TRBV29-1, the J gene TRBJ1-2; 9 bases align to TRBD1. With V trimmed by 8 bases and J by 3 bases, 7 bases remained unmatched. The CDR3 covers 13 residues. Per the germline V gene, CDR1 is SQVTM and CDR2 is ANQGSEA. The CDR3 loop is CSYWTGEDYGYTF. The DNA of the CDR3 is TGCAGCTACTGGACAGGGGAAGACTATGGCTACACCTTC.

The chain links TRBV14 to TRBJ2-5; a possible D gene is TRBD1 (5 bases). CDR3 length equals 15 residues. The germline V and J ends were trimmed by 5 bases and 5 bases, with 18 bases remaining between them. CDR1 SGHDN and CDR2 FVKESK come from the germline V gene. CDR3 in amino acids: CASSEEQASWETQYF. CDR3 coding DNA: TGTGCCAGCAGCGAGGAACAGGCGTCGTGGGAGACCCAGTACTTC.

This rearrangement joins TRBV10-3 to TRBJ2-1, with TRBD2 identical over 11 bases. After removal of 8 bases from V and 8 bases from J, the junction contained 17 bases not matched to a gene. The V gene's germline CDR1 is ENHRY and CDR2 SYGVKD. The CDR3 has 17 amino acids. CDR3 coding DNA: TGTGCCATCGCTGGGTGGGGATTAGCGGGAGGGCCCCATGAGCAGTTCTTC. Encoded protein: CAIAGWGLAGGPHEQFF.

This clonotype has a handful of counts. This rearrangement joins TRBV29-1 to TRBJ1-2, with 7 bases fitting TRBD1. The CDR3 extends over 11 amino acids. Germline CDR1 is SQVTM and CDR2 is ANQGSEA. The junction had 5 bases not matched to a gene; V was cut back by 5 bases and J by 8 bases. The CDR3 sequence is CSVSGGGGYTF. The CDR3 region has the DNA TGCAGCGTTTCAGGGGGGGGAGGCTACACCTTC.

As regards this clonotype: One end of the junction does not line up with germline, which may come from a read error. CDR3 DNA: TGCGCCGGCAGCTTGCGACCAGCGGGACAGGGAGTAACAGATACGCAGTATTTT. Translation gives CAGSLRPAGQGVTDTQYF. The chain couples TRBV5-1 to TRBJ2-3, with 9 bases that match TRBD1. The germline gives CDR1 SGHRS, CDR2 YFSETQ. The CDR3 has 18 residues.